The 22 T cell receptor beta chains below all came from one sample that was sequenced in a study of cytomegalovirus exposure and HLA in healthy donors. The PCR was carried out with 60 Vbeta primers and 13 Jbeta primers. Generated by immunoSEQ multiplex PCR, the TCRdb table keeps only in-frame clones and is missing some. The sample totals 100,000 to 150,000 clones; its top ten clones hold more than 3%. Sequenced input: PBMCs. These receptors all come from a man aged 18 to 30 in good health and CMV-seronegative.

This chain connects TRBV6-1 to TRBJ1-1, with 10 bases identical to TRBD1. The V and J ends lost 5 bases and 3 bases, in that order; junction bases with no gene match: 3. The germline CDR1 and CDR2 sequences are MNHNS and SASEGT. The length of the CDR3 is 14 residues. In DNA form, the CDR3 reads TGTGCCAGCAGTTGGACAGGGGGTTACACTGAAGCTTTCTTT. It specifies CASSWTGGYTEAFF.

CDR3: CASSLSDRADTIYF. Written as DNA, the CDR3 is TGTGCCAGCAGCTTATCCGACAGGGCAGACACCATATATTTT. The V call is TRBV7-6, the J call TRBJ1-3; 7 bases fit TRBD1. Germline CDR1 and CDR2: SGHVS and FNYEAQ. There are 14 residues in the CDR3. Unmatched junction bases numbered 6, after V lost 2 bases and J lost 8 bases.

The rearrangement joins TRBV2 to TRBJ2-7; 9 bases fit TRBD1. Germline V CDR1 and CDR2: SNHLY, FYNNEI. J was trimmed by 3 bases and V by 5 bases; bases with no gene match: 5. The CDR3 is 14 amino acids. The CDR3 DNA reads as TGTGCCAGCAGTTTGGGACAGGGACTCTACGAGCAGTACTTC. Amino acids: CASSLGQGLYEQYF.

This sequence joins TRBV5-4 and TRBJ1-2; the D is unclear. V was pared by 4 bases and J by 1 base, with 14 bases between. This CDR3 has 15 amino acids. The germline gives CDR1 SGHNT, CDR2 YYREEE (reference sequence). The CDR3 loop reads CASSPRDPVNYGYTF. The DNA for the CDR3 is TGTGCCAGCAGCCCGCGGGATCCGGTTAACTATGGCTACACCTTC. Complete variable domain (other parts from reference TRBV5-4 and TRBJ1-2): ETGVTQSPTHLIKTRGQQVTLRCSSQSGHNTVSWYQQALGQGPQFIFQYYREEENGRGNFPPRFSGLQFPNYSSELNVNALELDDSALYLCASSPRDPVNYGYTFGSGTRLTVV.

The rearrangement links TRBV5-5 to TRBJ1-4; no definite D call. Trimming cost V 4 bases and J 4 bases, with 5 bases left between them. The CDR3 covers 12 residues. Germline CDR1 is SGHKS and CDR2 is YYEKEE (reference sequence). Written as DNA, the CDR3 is TGTGCCAGCAGCCGTCTTAATGAAAAACTGTTTTTT. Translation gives CASSRLNEKLFF.

The CDR3 loop is CATSGGDTEAFF. The CDR3 DNA reads TGCGCCACCTCGGGGGGCGACACTGAAGCTTTCTTT. This chain joins TRBV5-1 and TRBJ1-1; perhaps TRBD1 as D (6 bases). Germline CDR1 SGHRS, CDR2 YFSETQ. V lost 9 bases to trimming and J lost 3 bases, with 12 bases between them. The CDR3 runs to 12 residues.

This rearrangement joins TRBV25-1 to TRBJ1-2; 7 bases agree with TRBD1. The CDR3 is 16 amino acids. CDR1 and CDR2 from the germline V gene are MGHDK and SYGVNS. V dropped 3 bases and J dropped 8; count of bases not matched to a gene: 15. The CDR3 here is CASSDLGRGTENGYTF. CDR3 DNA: TGTGCCAGCAGTGACCTTGGTAGGGGGACAGAGAACGGCTACACCTTC.

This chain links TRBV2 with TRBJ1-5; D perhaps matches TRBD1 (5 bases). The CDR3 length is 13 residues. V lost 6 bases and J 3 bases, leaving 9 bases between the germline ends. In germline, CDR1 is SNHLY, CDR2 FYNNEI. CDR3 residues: CASSRQNNQPQHF. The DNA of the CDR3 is TGTGCCAGCAGCCGACAGAACAATCAGCCCCAGCATTTT.

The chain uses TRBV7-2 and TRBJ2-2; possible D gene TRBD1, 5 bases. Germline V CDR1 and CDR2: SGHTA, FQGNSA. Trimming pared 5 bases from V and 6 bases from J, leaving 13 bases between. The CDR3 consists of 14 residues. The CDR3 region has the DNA TGTGCCAGCAGCCCCGTCAGGGCGGCCGGGGAGCTGTTTTTT. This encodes CASSPVRAAGELFF.

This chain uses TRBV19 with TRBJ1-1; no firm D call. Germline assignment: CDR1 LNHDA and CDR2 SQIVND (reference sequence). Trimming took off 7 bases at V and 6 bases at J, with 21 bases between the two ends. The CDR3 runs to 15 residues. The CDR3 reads CASTNPGPISPEAFF. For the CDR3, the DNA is TGTGCCAGTACCAACCCTGGGCCCATTTCCCCTGAAGCTTTCTTT.

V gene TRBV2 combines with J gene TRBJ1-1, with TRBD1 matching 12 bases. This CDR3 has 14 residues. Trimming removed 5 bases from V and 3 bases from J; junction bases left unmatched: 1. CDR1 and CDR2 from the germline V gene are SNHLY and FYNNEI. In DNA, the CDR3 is TGTGCCAGCAGTAGGGACAGGGGGCACACTGAAGCTTTCTTT. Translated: CASSRDRGHTEAFF.

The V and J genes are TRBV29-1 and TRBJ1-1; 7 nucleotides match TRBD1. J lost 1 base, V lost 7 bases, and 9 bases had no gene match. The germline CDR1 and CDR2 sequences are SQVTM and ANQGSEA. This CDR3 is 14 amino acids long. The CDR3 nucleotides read TGCAGCGACGCAATGACAGGGTCGAACACTGAAGCTTTCTTT. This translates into CSDAMTGSNTEAFF.

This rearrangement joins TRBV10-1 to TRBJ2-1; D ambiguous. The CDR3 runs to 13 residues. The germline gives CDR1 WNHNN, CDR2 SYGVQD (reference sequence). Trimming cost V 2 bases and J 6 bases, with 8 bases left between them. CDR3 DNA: TGCGCCAGCAGTGAGACAGCTACCAATGAGCAGTTCTTC. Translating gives CASSETATNEQFF.

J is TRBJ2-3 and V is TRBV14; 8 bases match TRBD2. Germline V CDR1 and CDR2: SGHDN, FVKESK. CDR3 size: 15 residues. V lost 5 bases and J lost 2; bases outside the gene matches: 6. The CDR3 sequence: CASSRTSGATDTQYF. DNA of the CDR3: TGTGCCAGCAGCAGAACTAGCGGAGCCACAGATACGCAGTATTTT.

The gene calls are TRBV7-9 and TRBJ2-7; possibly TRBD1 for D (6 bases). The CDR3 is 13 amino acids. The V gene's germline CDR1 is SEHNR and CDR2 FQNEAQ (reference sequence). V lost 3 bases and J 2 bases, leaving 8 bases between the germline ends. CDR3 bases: TGTGCCAGCAGCTTCGGGACAACCTACGAGCAGTACTTC. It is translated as CASSFGTTYEQYF.

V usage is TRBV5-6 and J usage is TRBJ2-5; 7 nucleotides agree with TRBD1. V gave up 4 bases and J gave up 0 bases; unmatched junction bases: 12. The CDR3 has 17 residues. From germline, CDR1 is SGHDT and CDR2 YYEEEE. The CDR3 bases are TGTGCCAGCAGCAAAGGGCTTAGACAGGGTAACCAAGAGACCCAGTACTTC. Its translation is CASSKGLRQGNQETQYF.

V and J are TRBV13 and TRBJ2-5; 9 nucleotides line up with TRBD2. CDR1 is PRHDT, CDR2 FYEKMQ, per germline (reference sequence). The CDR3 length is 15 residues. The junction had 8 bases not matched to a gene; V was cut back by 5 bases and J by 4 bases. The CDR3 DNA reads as TGTGCCAGCAGCCTTAGCGGGAGCACCCGAGAGACCCAGTACTTC. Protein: CASSLSGSTRETQYF.

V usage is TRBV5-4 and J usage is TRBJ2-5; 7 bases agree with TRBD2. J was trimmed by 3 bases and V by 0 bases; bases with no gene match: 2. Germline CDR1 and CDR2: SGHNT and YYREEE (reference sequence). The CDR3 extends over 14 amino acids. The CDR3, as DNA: TGTGCCAGCAGCTTGGGGGGGGGTAAAGAGACCCAGTACTTC. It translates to CASSLGGGKETQYF.

The CDR3, as DNA: TGTGCCAGCAGCTCCGGGCCAGGGGGGAATTCACCCCTCCACTTT. It specifies CASSSGPGGNSPLHF. V is TRBV7-9 and J is TRBJ1-6, with TRBD1 matching 7 bases. The V and J ends lost 4 bases and 7 bases, in that order; junction bases with no gene match: 7. Per germline, CDR1 SEHNR and CDR2 FQNEAQ (reference sequence). The CDR3 runs to 15 residues. The variable domain in full, with the rest retrieved from reference TRBV7-9 and TRBJ1-6, is DTGVSQNPRHKITKRGQNVTFRCDPISEHNRLYWYRQTLGQGPEFLTYFQNEAQLEKSRLLSDRFSAERPKGSFSTLEIQRTEQGDSAMYLCASSSGPGGNSPLHFGNGTRLTVT.

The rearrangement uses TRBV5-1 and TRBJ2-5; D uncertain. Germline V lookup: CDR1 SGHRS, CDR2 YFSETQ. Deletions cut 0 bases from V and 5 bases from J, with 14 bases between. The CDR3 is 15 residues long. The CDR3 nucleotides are TGCGCCAGCAGCTTGGCGGGTCTTCCCGGGGAGACCCAGTACTTC. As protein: CASSLAGLPGETQYF.

Written as DNA, the CDR3 is TGTGCCAGCAAGGGACAGGAGTACGAGCAGTACTTC. Protein product: CASKGQEYEQYF. The chain has TRBV6-5 and TRBJ2-7, with 8 bases fitting TRBD1. This CDR3 region has 12 residues. Trimming removed 7 bases from V and 4 bases from J; junction bases left unmatched: 3. The germline V gene has CDR1 MNHEY and CDR2 SVGAGI.

The CDR3 DNA is TGTGCCTGGCAGACCGGAGAGTTGAACACTGAAGCTTTCTTT. Translation: CAWQTGELNTEAFF. V usage is TRBV30 and J usage is TRBJ1-1; D is unclear. CDR3 length equals 14 residues. The V gene lost 5 bases and the J gene lost 0 bases, with 13 bases spanning the gap. From germline, CDR1 is GTSNPN and CDR2 SVGIG (reference sequence).